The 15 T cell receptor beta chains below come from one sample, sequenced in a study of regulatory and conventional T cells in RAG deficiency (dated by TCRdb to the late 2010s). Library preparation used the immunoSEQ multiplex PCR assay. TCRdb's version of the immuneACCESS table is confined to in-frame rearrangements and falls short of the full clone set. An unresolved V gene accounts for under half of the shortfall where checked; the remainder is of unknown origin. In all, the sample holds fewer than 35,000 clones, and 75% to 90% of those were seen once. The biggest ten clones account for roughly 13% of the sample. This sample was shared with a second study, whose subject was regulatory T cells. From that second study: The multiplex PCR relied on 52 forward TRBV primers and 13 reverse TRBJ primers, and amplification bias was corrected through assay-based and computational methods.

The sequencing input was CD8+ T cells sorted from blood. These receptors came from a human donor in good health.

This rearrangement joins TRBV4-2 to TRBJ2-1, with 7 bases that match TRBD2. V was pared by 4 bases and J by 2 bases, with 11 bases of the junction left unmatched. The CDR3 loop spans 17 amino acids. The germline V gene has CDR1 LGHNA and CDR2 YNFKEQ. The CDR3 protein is CASSPGVGGSPYNEQFF. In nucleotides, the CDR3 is TGTGCCAGCAGCCCCGGGGTGGGCGGGAGTCCCTACAATGAGCAGTTCTTC.

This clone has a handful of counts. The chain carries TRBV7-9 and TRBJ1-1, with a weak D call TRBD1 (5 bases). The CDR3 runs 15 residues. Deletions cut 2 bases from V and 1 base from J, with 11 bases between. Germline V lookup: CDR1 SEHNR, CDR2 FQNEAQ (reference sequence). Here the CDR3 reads CASSLQGIRNTEAFF. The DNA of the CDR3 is TGTGCCAGCAGCTTACAGGGTATCCGGAACACTGAAGCTTTCTTT.

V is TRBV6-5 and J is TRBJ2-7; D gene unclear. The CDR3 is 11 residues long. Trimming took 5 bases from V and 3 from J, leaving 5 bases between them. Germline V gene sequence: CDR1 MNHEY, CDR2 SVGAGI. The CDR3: CASSGDYEQYF. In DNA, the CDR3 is TGTGCCAGCAGTGGGGACTACGAGCAGTACTTC.

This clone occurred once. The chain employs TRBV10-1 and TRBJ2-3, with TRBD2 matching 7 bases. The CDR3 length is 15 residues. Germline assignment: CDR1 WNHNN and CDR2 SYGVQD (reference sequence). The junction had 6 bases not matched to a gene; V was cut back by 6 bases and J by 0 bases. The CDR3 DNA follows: TGCGCCAGCAGCCCGGAGCGGGGTAGCACAGATACGCAGTATTTT. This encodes CASSPERGSTDTQYF.

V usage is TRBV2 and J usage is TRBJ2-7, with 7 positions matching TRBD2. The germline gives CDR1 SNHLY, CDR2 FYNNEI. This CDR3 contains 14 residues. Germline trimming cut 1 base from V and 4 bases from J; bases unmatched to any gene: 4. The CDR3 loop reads CASSEGGSPYEQYF. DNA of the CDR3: TGTGCCAGCAGTGAAGGCGGGAGTCCTTACGAGCAGTACTTC.

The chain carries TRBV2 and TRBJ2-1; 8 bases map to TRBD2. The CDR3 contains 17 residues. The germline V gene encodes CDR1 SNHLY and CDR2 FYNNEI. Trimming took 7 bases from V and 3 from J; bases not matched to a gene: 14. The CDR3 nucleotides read TGTGCCAGCACATCGACGCCGGGACTAGAAAACTACAATGAGCAGTTCTTC. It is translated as CASTSTPGLENYNEQFF.

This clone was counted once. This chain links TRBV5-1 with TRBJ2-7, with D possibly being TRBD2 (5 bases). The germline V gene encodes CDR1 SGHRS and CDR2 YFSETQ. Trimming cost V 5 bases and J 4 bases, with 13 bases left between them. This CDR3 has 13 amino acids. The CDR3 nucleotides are TGCGCCAGCAGTAATGGACTGGGGTACGAGCAGTACTTC. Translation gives CASSNGLGYEQYF.

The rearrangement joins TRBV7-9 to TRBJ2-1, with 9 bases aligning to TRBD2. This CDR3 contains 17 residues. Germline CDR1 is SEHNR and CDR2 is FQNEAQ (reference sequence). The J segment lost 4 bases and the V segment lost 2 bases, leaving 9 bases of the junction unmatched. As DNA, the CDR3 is TGTGCCAGCAGCTTATACTGGGCTAGCGGGGAGTACAATGAGCAGTTCTTC. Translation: CASSLYWASGEYNEQFF.

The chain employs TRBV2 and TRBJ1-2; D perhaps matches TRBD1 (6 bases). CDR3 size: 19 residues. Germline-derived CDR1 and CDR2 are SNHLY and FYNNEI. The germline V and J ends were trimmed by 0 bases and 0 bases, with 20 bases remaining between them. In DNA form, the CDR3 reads TGTGCCAGCAGTGAAGCGCTTTGGGACAATCTACGGGCTAACTATGGCTACACCTTC. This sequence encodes CASSEALWDNLRANYGYTF.

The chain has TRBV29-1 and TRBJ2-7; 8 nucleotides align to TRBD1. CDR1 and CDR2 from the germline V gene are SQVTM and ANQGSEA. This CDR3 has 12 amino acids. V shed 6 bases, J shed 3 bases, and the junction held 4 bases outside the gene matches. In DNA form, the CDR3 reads TGCAGCGTCGGGACAGGCTTCTACGAGCAGTACTTC. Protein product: CSVGTGFYEQYF.

The CDR3 sequence: CASSLSRNYGYTF. In DNA, the CDR3 is TGCGCCAGCAGCTTGAGCAGGAACTATGGCTACACCTTC. This chain connects TRBV5-1 to TRBJ1-2; D is undetermined. The CDR3 is 13 residues long. Per germline, CDR1 SGHRS and CDR2 YFSETQ. V was shortened by 1 base and J by 2 bases, with 6 bases between the two germline ends.

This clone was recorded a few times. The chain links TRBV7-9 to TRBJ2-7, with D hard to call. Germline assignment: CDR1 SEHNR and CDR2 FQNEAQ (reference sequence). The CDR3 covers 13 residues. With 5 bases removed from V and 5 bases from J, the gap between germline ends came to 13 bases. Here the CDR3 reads CASSPASAHEQYF. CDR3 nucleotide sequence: TGTGCCAGCAGCCCCGCATCTGCCCACGAGCAGTACTTC.

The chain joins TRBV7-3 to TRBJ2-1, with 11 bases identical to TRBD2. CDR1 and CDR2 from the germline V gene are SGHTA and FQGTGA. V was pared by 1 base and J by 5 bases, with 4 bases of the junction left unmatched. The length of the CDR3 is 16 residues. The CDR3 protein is CASSLNVLAGDNEQFF. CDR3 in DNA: TGTGCCAGCAGCTTAAATGTACTAGCGGGGGACAATGAGCAGTTCTTC.

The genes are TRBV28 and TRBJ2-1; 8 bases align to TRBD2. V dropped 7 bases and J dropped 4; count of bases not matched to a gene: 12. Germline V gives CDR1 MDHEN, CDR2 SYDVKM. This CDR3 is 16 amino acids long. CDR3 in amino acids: CASTSSAGARYNEQFF. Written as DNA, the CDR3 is TGTGCCAGCACCTCTTCAGCGGGAGCTCGGTACAATGAGCAGTTCTTC.

In DNA, the CDR3 is TGTGCCAGCAGCCCGGGGGGTGTTACTAACTATGGCTACACCTTC. This gives the protein CASSPGGVTNYGYTF. The chain carries TRBV7-9 and TRBJ1-2, with D tentatively TRBD1 (5 bases). The CDR3 loop spans 15 amino acids. The V gene's germline CDR1 is SEHNR and CDR2 FQNEAQ (reference sequence). Trimming shortened V by 5 bases and J by 0 bases, and 13 bases separated the two germline ends.